The 5 T cell receptor beta chains below come from one sample, sequenced in a study of blood T cell repertoires in COVID-19. TCRdb's copy holds only in-frame clones and misses some; the assay was immunoSEQ multiplex PCR. Here the sample spans approximately 200,000 clones, roughly 90% being singletons. The specimen sequenced was peripheral blood. The origin of the receptors is a man aged 70-80 years with acute or convalescent COVID-19.

The CDR3 is CASSVGRTAYSGANVLTF. CDR3 DNA: TGTGCCAGCAGCGTAGGCAGGACAGCATACTCTGGGGCCAACGTCCTGACTTTC. V usage is TRBV9 and J usage is TRBJ2-6; maybe TRBD1 (6 bases). The germline V and J ends were trimmed by 0 bases and 0 bases, with 13 bases remaining between them. Germline V gene sequence: CDR1 SGDLS, CDR2 YYNGEE. The CDR3 spans 18 residues.

This chain links TRBV9 with TRBJ2-1; 8 bases agree with TRBD2. Looked up from germline, CDR1 is SGDLS and CDR2 is YYNGEE. The CDR3 is 15 amino acids. J gave up 8 bases and V 0 bases, and 7 bases lay outside the gene matches. CDR3 nucleotide sequence: TGTGCCAGCAGCGTAGAACGGGAGGGCCTTTATGAGCAGTTCTTC. It yields the protein CASSVEREGLYEQFF.

This clone has only a few counts. V is TRBV2 and J is TRBJ2-3, with 13 nucleotides matching TRBD2. The germline V gene has CDR1 SNHLY and CDR2 FYNNEI. CDR3 size: 15 residues. The V and J ends lost 6 bases and 5 bases, in that order; junction bases with no gene match: 5. The DNA of the CDR3 is TGTGCCAGCAGACTAGCGGGAGGGCCTGTAGATACGCAGTATTTT. The encoded protein is CASRLAGGPVDTQYF.

The sample holds a few counts of this clone. The rearrangement joins TRBV4-1 to TRBJ2-1, with TRBD2 matching over 13 bases. The CDR3 has 14 residues. Trimming took 4 bases from V and 10 from J; bases not matched to a gene: 4. Germline-derived CDR1 and CDR2 are MGHRA and YSYEKL. The CDR3 DNA follows: TGCGCCAGCAGCCCCGGACTAGCGGGAGTGGAGCAGTTCTTC. Translation: CASSPGLAGVEQFF.

This clone turned up a few times. V is TRBV7-2 and J is TRBJ1-6; D possibly corresponds to TRBD1 (5 bases). The CDR3 runs to 16 residues. Germline V lookup: CDR1 SGHTA, CDR2 FQGNSA. V shed 5 bases and J shed 7 bases, with 18 bases lying between them. The CDR3 DNA follows: TGTGCCAGCAGCCTTACAGGCAACGGGGGAAATTCACCCCTCCACTTT. Amino acid sequence: CASSLTGNGGNSPLHF. Variable domain in full (rest from reference TRBV7-2 and TRBJ1-6): GAGVSQSPSNKVTEKGKDVELRCDPISGHTALYWYRQSLGQGLEFLIYFQGNSAPDKSGLPSDRFSAERTGGSVSTLTIQRTQQEDSAVYLCASSLTGNGGNSPLHFGNGTRLTVT.